This T cell receptor delta chain was sequenced in a study of Vδ1+ human thymocytes. The study, taken as a whole, reports: Thymic TRG and TRD repertoires appeared highly polyclonal, with Gaussian CDR3 length distributions.

Extracted RNA was reverse transcribed into cDNA. Multiplex PCR used pooled V-gene forward primers and a constant-region reverse primer to amplify CDR3s. TCRdb re-called the multiplex PCR reads through CATT. There are tens of thousands of delta-chain clones in the sample; approximately 30% occur only once, and approximately 1.4% lies in the top ten. On this clone itself: Its target is not known. The same CDR3 is also encoded by other DNA sequences in this sample.

The length of the CDR3 is 22 residues. Germline lookup yields CDR1 TSWWSYY and CDR2 QGS. The V end was cut by 2 bases, the J end by 2 bases, with 33 bases between. This chain joins TRDV1 and TRDJ1; tentative D call: TRDD3 (6 bases). Sequencing was performed on Vdelta1+ gamma-delta thymocytes from the thymus. Subset described: FACS-sorted CD3+ TCRalphabeta- TCRVdelta1+ TCRVdelta2- thymocytes. The TCR was taken from a boy in the first two years of life who had congenital heart surgery. DNA for the CDR3: TGTGCTCTTGGGGAATTAGCGGCTTCCCCGGGGGACTACGACCTTATGACCGATAAACTCATCTTT. This sequence encodes CALGELAASPGDYDLMTDKLIF.